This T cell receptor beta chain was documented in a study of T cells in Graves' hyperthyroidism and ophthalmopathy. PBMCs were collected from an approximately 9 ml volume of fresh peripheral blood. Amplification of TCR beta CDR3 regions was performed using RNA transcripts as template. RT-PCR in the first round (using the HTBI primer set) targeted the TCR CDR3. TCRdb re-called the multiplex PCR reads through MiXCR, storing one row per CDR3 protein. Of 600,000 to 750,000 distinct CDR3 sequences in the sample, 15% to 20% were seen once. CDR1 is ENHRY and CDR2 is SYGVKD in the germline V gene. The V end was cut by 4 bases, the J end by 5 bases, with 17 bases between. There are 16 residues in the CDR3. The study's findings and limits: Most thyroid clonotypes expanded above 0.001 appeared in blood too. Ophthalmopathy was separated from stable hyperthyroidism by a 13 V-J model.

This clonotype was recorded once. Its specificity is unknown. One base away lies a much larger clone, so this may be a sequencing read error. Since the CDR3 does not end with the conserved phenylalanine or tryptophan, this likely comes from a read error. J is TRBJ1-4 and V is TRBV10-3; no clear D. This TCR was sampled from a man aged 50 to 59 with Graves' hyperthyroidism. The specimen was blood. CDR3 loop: CAISGQAVDVNEKLFI. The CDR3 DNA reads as TGTGCCATCAGTGGACAAGCTGTGGACGTGAATGAAAAACTGTTTATT.